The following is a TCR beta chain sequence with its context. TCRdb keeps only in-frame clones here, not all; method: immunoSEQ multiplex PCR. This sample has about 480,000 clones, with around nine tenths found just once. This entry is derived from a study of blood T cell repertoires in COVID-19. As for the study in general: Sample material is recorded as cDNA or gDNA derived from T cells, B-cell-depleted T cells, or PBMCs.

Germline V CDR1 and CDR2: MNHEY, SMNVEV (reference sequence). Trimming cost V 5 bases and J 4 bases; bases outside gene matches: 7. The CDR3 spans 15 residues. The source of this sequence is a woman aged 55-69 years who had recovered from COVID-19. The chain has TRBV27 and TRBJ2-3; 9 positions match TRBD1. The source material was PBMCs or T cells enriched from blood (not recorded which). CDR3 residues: CASSAYRGQADTQYF. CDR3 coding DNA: TGTGCCAGCAGTGCCTACAGGGGGCAGGCAGATACGCAGTATTTT.